This TCR beta chain was recorded in a study of cytomegalovirus exposure and HLA in healthy donors. Germline-derived CDR1 and CDR2 are SGHDN and FVKESK. The ends were cut back, 4 bases at V and 5 bases at J, with 14 bases in the middle. The CDR3 sequence is 14 residues long. Samples came from healthy bone marrow donors. PCR used 60 Vbeta primers and 13 Jbeta primers. Libraries were prepared by immunoSEQ multiplex PCR; TCRdb keeps only in-frame clonotypes and omits some of them. The sample yields approximately 190,000 clones, 82% seen once. As to this clone: No antigen is known for it.

Whole-study findings and limits: The study put around 180 TCR beta chains on its list as cytomegalovirus-associated. Another analysis was done later, and it associated 15,000 or so TCR beta sequences with HLA alleles at 0.05 false discovery rate.

The sample comprised PBMCs. The rearrangement uses TRBV14 and TRBJ1-1; D is uncertain. This clonotype originated in a woman under 30 in good health and CMV-seronegative. In DNA form, the CDR3 reads TGTGCCAGCAGCCCCTTTCAGGCGGGGACTGAAGCTTTCTTT. Protein product: CASSPFQAGTEAFF.